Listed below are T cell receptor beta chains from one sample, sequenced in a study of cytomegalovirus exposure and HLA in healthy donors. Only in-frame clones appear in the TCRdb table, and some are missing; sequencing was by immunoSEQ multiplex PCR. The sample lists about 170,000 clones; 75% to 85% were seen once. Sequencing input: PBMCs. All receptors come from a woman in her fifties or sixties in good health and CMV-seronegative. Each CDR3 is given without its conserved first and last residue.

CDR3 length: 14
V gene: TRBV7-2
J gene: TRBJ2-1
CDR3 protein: ASSSFLAPGYNEQF

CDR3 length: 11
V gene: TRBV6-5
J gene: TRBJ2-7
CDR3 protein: ASSPGSSYEQY

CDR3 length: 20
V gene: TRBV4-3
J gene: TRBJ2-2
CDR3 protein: ASSQLRPMGQGAVGDTGELF

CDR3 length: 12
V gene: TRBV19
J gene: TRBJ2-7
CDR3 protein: ASSRGQGSYEQY

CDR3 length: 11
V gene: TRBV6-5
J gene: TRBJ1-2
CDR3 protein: ASSGTAIYGYT

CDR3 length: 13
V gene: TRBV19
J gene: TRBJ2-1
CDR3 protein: ASTAGSGHDNEQF

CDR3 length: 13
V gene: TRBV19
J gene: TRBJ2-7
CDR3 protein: ASSIYGTSGGEQY

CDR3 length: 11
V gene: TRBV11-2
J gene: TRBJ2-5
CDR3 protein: ASSLQGRETQY

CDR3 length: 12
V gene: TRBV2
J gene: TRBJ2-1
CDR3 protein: ANRRGGSYNEQF

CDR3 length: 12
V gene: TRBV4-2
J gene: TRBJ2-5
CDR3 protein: ASSQDSGGQEQY

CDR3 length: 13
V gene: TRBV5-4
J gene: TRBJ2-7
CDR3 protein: ASSTGVADTYEQY

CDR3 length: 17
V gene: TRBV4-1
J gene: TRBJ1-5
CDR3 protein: ASSQDIRDRGRGGQPQH

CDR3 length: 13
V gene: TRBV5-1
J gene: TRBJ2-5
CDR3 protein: ASSSTGPIQETQY

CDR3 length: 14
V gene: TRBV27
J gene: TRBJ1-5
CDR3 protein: ASSLPDSCGNQPQH

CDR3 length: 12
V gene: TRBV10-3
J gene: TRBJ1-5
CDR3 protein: AISGGGRNQPQH

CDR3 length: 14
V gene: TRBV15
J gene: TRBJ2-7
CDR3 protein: ATSRDSGQGSYEQY

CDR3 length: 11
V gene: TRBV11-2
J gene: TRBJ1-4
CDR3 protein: ASSPSGNEKLF

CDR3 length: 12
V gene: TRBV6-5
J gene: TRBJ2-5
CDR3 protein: ASSLGGSAETQY

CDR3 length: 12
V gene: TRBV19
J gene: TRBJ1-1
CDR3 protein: ASSLGGEGTEAF

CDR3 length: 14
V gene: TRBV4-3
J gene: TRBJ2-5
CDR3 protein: ASSQEFAGRGETQY

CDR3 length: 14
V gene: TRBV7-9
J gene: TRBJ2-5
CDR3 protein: SSSPYLAGVAETQY

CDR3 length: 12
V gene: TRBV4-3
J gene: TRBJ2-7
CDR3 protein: ASSQGLADYEQY

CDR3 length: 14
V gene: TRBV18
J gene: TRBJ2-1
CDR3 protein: ASSPQPAGVGNEQF

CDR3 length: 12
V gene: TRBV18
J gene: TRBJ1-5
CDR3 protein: ASSPGQGNQPQH

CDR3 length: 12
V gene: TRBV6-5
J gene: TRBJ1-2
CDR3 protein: ASSYSRGLDGYT

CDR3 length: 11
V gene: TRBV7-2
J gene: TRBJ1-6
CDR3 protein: ASGRQGDSPLH

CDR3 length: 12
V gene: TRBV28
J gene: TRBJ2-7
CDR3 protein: ASNPGQGSHEQY

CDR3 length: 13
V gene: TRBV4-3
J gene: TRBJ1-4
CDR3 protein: ASSQGTGSNEKLF